This T cell receptor (beta chain) was sequenced for a study of Ad26.COV2.S vaccination and SARS-CoV-2 variants. Whole-study context: Donor was one of the participants in the Ad26.COV2.S arm of the COV1001 trial.

The CDR3 has 13 amino acids. Germline-derived CDR1 and CDR2 are MRHNA and SNTAGT. Trimming removed 4 bases from V and 8 bases from J, with 12 bases in between. For this clone: Antigen: not known.

This table comes from immunoSEQ multiplex PCR, and its TCRdb copy is limited to in-frame clones, with some not included. The sample yields about 350,000 clones, around 90% seen once. Treatment described: 15 to 20 received Ad26.COV2.S at low or high dose, single or two shots; five or six received placebo; per-sample allocation not given. Vaccine and placebo recipients were sampled on day 63 after the first injection. SARS-CoV-2 spike from the Wuhan strain was encoded by the vaccine, an Ad26 vector. Findings of the study overall: Breadth measured for non-spike TCRs was similar across vaccine and placebo recipients. In TCR breadth and depth analyses, total T cell responses may have been underestimated.

The receptor was derived from a person aged 18-65 years who received the Ad26.COV2.S COVID-19 vaccine or a placebo. The specimen comprised peripheral blood, sampled in a trial of Ad26.COV2.S vaccine versus placebo. V is TRBV6-4 and J is TRBJ2-4; tentative D call: TRBD1 (5 bases). The CDR3 loop reads CASSVDSNDIQYF. In nucleotides, the CDR3 is TGTGCCAGCAGTGTTGACAGTAACGACATTCAGTACTTC.